This paragraph reports one T cell receptor beta chain. The CDR3 sequence is 20 residues long. V gave up 0 bases and J gave up 0 bases; unmatched junction bases: 13. CDR1 SGDLS and CDR2 YYNGEE come from the germline V gene. Recruitment covered about two dozen US areas and drew participants whose ages spanned about 18 to 90 years. The sample comes from a study of blood T cell repertoires in COVID-19. Clones were sequenced by immunoSEQ multiplex PCR, and TCRdb holds only the in-frame ones, with some missing. The table shows around 310,000 clones, with 88% occurring only once. The sequencing sample was made of PBMCs or T cells enriched from blood (not recorded which). This sequence originates from a man aged 25-45 years who had recovered from COVID-19. This chain links TRBV9 with TRBJ2-5; the match to TRBD2 covers 11 bases. This CDR3 is CASSVVGTGLAGSNQETQYF. The CDR3 DNA reads as TGTGCCAGCAGCGTAGTTGGAACCGGACTAGCGGGCTCCAACCAAGAGACCCAGTACTTC.